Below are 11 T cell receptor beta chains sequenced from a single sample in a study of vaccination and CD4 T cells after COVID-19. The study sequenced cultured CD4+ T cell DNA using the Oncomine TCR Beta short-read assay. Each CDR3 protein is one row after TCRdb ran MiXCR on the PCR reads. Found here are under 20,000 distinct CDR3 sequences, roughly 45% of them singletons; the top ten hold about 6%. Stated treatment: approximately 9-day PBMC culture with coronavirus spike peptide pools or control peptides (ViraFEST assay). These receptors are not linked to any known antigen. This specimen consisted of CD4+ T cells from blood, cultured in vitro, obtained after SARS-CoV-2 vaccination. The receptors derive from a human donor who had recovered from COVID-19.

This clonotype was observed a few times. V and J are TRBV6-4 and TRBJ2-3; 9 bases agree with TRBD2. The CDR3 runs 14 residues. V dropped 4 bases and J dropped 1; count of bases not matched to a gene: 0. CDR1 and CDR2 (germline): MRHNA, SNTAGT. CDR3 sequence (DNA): TGTGCCAGCAGTGGGACTAGCGGCACAGATACGCAGTATTTT. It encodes CASSGTSGTDTQYF.

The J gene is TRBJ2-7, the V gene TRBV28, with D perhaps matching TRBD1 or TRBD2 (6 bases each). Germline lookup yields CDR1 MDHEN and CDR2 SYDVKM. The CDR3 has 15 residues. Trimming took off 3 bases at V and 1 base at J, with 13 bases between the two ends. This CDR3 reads CASSFWGAGSYEQYF. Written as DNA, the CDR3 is TGTGCCAGCAGTTTTTGGGGGGCGGGATCCTACGAGCAGTACTTC.

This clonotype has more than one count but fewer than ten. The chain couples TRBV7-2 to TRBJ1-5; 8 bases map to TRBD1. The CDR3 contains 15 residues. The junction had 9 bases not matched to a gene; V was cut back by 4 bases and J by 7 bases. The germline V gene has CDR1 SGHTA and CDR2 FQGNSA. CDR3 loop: CASSSDRAVTQPQHF. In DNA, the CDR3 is TGTGCCAGCAGCTCGGACAGGGCGGTGACGCAGCCCCAGCATTTT.

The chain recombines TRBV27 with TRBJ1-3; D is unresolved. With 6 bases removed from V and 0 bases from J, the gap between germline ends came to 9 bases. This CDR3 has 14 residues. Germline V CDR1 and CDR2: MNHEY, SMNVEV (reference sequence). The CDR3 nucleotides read TGTGCCAGCAGGTCCCACGGCTCTGGAAACACCATATATTTT. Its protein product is CASRSHGSGNTIYF.

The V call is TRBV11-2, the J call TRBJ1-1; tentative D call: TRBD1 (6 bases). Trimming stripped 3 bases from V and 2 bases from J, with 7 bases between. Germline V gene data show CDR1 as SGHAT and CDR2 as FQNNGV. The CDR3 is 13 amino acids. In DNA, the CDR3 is TGTGCCAGCAGCTTGGGGGGCAACACTGAAGCTTTCTTT. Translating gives CASSLGGNTEAFF.

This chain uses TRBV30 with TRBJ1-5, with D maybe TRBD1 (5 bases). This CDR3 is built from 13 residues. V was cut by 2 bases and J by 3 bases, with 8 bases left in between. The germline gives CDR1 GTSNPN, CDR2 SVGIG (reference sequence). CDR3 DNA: TGTGCCTGGAGTAGAGGGGACAATCAGCCCCAGCATTTT. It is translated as CAWSRGDNQPQHF.

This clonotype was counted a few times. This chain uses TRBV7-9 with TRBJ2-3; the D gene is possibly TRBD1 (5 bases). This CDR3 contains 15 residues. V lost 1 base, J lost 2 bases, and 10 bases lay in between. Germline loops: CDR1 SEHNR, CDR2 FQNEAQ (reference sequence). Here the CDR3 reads CASSLGQLSTDTQYF. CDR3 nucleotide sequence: TGTGCCAGCAGCTTAGGACAGCTTTCCACAGATACGCAGTATTTT.

CDR3 bases: TGCGCCAGCGAGGACAGGGGGCGACGAAACACTGAAGCTTTCTTT. It is translated as CASEDRGRRNTEAFF. The genes are TRBV4-1 and TRBJ1-1; 11 bases map to TRBD1. The CDR3 totals 15 residues. CDR1 is MGHRA and CDR2 is YSYEKL in the germline V gene. The junction had 7 bases not matched to a gene; V was cut back by 8 bases and J by 2 bases.

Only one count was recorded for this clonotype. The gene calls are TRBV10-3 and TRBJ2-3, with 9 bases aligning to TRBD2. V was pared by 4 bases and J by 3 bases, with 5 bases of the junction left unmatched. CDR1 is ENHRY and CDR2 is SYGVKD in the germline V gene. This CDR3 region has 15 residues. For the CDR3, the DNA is TGTGCCATCAGTGGGCGGGAGGGCTTAACAGATACGCAGTATTTT. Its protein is CAISGREGLTDTQYF.

CDR3 loop: CASSDNAGGAQTYEQYF. As DNA, the CDR3 is TGCGCCAGCAGTGACAATGCAGGGGGCGCCCAGACCTACGAGCAGTACTTC. This sequence joins TRBV10-1 and TRBJ2-7, with TRBD1 matching over 8 bases. With V trimmed by 3 bases and J by 2 bases, 12 bases remained unmatched. The CDR3 has 17 residues. In germline, CDR1 is WNHNN, CDR2 SYGVQD (reference sequence).

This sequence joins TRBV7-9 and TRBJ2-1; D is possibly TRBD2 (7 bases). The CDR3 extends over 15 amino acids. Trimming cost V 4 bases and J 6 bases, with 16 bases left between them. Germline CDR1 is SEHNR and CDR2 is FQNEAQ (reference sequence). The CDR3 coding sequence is TGTGCCAGCAGCTGGGGGGCGGGAGAGGGCAATGAGCAGTTCTTC. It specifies CASSWGAGEGNEQFF.